This T cell receptor (beta chain) was profiled in a study of glioma-infiltrating T cells. Findings of the study overall: Tissue and blood shared very few CDR3 sequences. Gliomas, especially low-grade, showed above-expected tissue-blood divergence; non-neoplastic patients showed below.

Note on this clonotype: Its target is not known.

Germline lookup yields CDR1 MNHEY and CDR2 SMNVEV (reference sequence). Trimming pared 3 bases from V and 8 bases from J, leaving 17 bases between. The CDR3 runs to 15 residues. Amplification of TCR alpha and beta CDR3 regions from RNA used iRepertoire nested multiplex PCR. Input was roughly 100-450 ng of tissue mRNA or PBMC total RNA. MiXCR, applied by TCRdb to the multiplex PCR reads, yields one record per CDR3 protein. This table has about 140,000 distinct CDR3 sequences, roughly two fifths appearing once. Input material: glioma tissue, nonneoplastic brain tissue, or PBMCs (not recorded which). V is TRBV27 and J is TRBJ2-1, with D possibly TRBD1 on 6 matching bases. This receptor was identified in a human donor with low-grade glioma or glioblastoma, undergoing nonglioma brain surgery, or in good health (not recorded which). The CDR3 DNA sequence: TGTGCCAGCAGTTTGAGGCGAGGGACATCCGATGAGCAGTTCTTC. Translated, it gives CASSLRRGTSDEQFF.